The 12 T cell receptor beta chains listed next were all sequenced from one sample in a study of T cell responses to AZD1222 COVID-19 vaccine. Generated by immunoSEQ multiplex PCR, the TCRdb table keeps only in-frame clones and is missing some. The sample carries 100,000 to 120,000 clones, around 90% recorded once. Material: peripheral blood, obtained on day 0 of AZD1222 vaccination. These receptors came from an adult in good health.

The chain combines TRBV15 with TRBJ2-1, with a tentative D call TRBD2 (7 bases). The length of the CDR3 is 15 residues. Germline V gene data show CDR1 as LNHNV and CDR2 as YYDKDF (reference sequence). Trimming cost V 4 bases and J 7 bases, with 17 bases left between them. The CDR3 coding sequence is TGTGCCACCAGCAAGGGGGGGGACATTAGTAATGAGCAGTTCTTC. Translation gives CATSKGGDISNEQFF.

The chain employs TRBV5-1 and TRBJ2-7; D possibly corresponds to TRBD2 (5 bases). From germline, CDR1 is SGHRS and CDR2 YFSETQ. The germline V and J ends were trimmed by 0 bases and 5 bases, with 15 bases remaining between them. The CDR3 has 15 amino acids. CDR3 DNA: TGCGCCAGCAGCTTGGCCGAGACCCTCGGGAACGAGCAGTACTTC. Its translation is CASSLAETLGNEQYF.

As DNA, the CDR3 is TGTGCCAGTAGTCCTCAGCGGAGATATGAAGCTTTCTTT. This translates into CASSPQRRYEAFF. This rearrangement joins TRBV19 to TRBJ1-1, with unresolved D. Germline V gene sequence: CDR1 LNHDA, CDR2 SQIVND (reference sequence). The CDR3 spans 13 residues. V lost 5 bases to trimming and J lost 7 bases, with 14 bases between them.

The table lists this clone with a few counts. The chain uses TRBV6-5 and TRBJ2-7; 11 bases are a match to TRBD1. The CDR3 spans 15 residues. Germline V lookup: CDR1 MNHEY, CDR2 SVGAGI. V was clipped by 2 bases and J by 3 bases; unmatched bases: 3. In nucleotides, the CDR3 is TGTGCCAGCAGTTACAGGGGGACAGGGGGCTACGAGCAGTACTTC. Translated, it gives CASSYRGTGGYEQYF.

The chain uses TRBV4-1 and TRBJ1-6; D is unresolved. The CDR3 has 14 residues. V lost 0 bases to trimming and J lost 9 bases, with 9 bases between them. Germline values: CDR1 MGHRA, CDR2 YSYEKL. CDR3 sequence (DNA): TGCGCCAGCAGCCAAGATGAGGGTAGTTCACCCCTCCACTTT. Its translation is CASSQDEGSSPLHF.

The chain links TRBV7-9 to TRBJ1-2, with D perhaps matching TRBD1 (5 bases). The V and J ends lost 5 bases and 8 bases respectively, with 12 bases between them. The CDR3 runs to 12 residues. Germline CDR1 is SEHNR and CDR2 is FQNEAQ (reference sequence). In nucleotides, the CDR3 is TGTGCCAGCAGCCCCGGGACGCTGGGCTACACCTTC. Protein: CASSPGTLGYTF.

The chain is built from TRBV6-5 and TRBJ1-2; the D gene is possibly TRBD1 (6 bases). Germline V gene data show CDR1 as MNHEY and CDR2 as SVGAGI. The CDR3 has 14 amino acids. The V end was cut by 4 bases, the J end by 6 bases, with 15 bases between. The CDR3 region has the DNA TGTGCCAGCAGTTGGGTAGGGGGTTATGATGGCTACACCTTC. Protein sequence: CASSWVGGYDGYTF.

The chain carries TRBV7-8 and TRBJ2-7, with 7 bases identical to TRBD2. Per the germline V gene, CDR1 is SGHVS and CDR2 is FQNEAQ. There are 17 residues in the CDR3. V shed 4 bases, J shed 0 bases, and the junction held 12 bases outside the gene matches. The CDR3 sequence: CASSSRGSGEFSYEQYF. The CDR3 nucleotides are TGTGCCAGCAGCTCCCGGGGCAGCGGGGAATTCTCCTACGAGCAGTACTTC.

This clone showed up just a few times. The genes are TRBV18 and TRBJ2-7; 9 positions agree with TRBD2. The CDR3 has 15 residues. The junction had 5 bases not matched to a gene; V was cut back by 3 bases and J by 2 bases. Germline-derived CDR1 and CDR2 are KGHSH and LQKENI. As DNA, the CDR3 is TGTGCCAGCTCACCTAGCGGGGGCCTCACCTACGAGCAGTACTTC. This sequence encodes CASSPSGGLTYEQYF. Complete variable domain (other parts from reference TRBV18 and TRBJ2-7): NAGVMQNPRHLVRRRGQEARLRCSPMKGHSHVYWYRQLPEEGLKFMVYLQKENIIDESGMPKERFSAEFPKEGPSILRIQQVVRGDSAAYFCASSPSGGLTYEQYFGPGTRLTVT.

The rearrangement joins TRBV2 to TRBJ1-1; D is ambiguous. V lost 3 bases and J lost 1, with 9 bases in between. Looked up from germline, CDR1 is SNHLY and CDR2 is FYNNEI. This CDR3 contains 14 residues. CDR3 in amino acids: CASSDYLPNTEAFF. The CDR3 DNA is TGTGCCAGCAGTGATTACCTACCGAACACTGAAGCTTTCTTT.

There are a few counts of this clone. V is TRBV12-3 or TRBV12-4 and J is TRBJ2-7; D is undetermined. V lost 6 bases to trimming and J lost 0 bases, with 9 bases between them. The CDR3 contains 13 residues. The CDR3 DNA reads TGTGCCAGCAGCCCACAGAGCTCCTACGAGCAGTACTTC. Its translation is CASSPQSSYEQYF.

The J gene is TRBJ1-1, the V gene TRBV5-1, with TRBD1 matching over 9 bases. The V gene end was trimmed by 3 bases and the J gene end by 3 bases; junction bases not matched to a gene: 0. Germline CDR1 is SGHRS and CDR2 is YFSETQ. This CDR3 is built from 13 residues. The CDR3 bases are TGCGCCAGCAGCTGGGACAGGGACACTGAAGCTTTCTTT. It translates to CASSWDRDTEAFF.